This record looks at one T cell receptor (beta chain) sequence and its context. This sample stems from a study of Ad26.COV2.S vaccination and SARS-CoV-2 variants. Treatment of the sample: about 20 received Ad26.COV2.S at low or high dose, single or two shots; roughly 5 received placebo; per-sample allocation not given. Collection of the samples took place on day 63 after the first injection of vaccine or placebo. The CDR3 is 14 amino acids. Trimming cost V 6 bases and J 0 bases, with 9 bases left between them. Germline V gene lookup returns CDR1 MNHEY and CDR2 SVGAGI. Method: immunoSEQ multiplex PCR; TCRdb's copy keeps in-frame clones and lacks some. The sample comprises some 240,000 clones, around nine tenths of which are singletons, and roughly 3% rests with the top ten.

The J gene is TRBJ1-5, the V gene TRBV6-5; D is perhaps TRBD1 (6 bases). The source is a person aged 18-65 years who received the Ad26.COV2.S COVID-19 vaccine or a placebo. The sequencing here drew on peripheral blood, taken in a trial of Ad26.COV2.S vaccine versus placebo. The CDR3 here is CASRTGDSNQPQHF. As DNA, the CDR3 is TGTGCCAGCAGGACAGGAGATAGCAATCAGCCCCAGCATTTT.